The T cell receptor (beta chain) under discussion was sequenced for a study of T cells in Graves' hyperthyroidism and ophthalmopathy. Patients aged 18 to 65 with hyperthyroidism were newly diagnosed, with duration under 2 months. The TCR beta CDR3 regions underwent amplification using RNA transcripts as the source. A set of HTBI primers served as the primers for a first-round RT-PCR of the TCR CDR3. Each CDR3 protein is one row after TCRdb ran MiXCR on the multiplex PCR reads. The table has 190,000 or so distinct CDR3 sequences, around 16% seen once. In this sample, this clonotype turned up many times. Its antigen remains unknown. Study-level results: The authors' 13 V-J model separated ophthalmopathy from stable hyperthyroidism. Peripheral blood also featured most of the thyroid clonotypes expanded above 0.001.

Germline V gives CDR1 SGHTA, CDR2 FQGNSA. V was clipped by 2 bases and J by 6 bases; unmatched bases: 5. CDR3 size: 15 residues. Sequences were obtained from blood. This chain links TRBV7-2 with TRBJ1-4; 8 nucleotides line up with TRBD1. This receptor was identified in a man aged 40-49 years with Graves' hyperthyroidism. The CDR3 DNA is TGTGCCAGCAGCTTACTCCAGGGGGCGTATGAAAAACTGTTTTTT. The encoded protein is CASSLLQGAYEKLFF.